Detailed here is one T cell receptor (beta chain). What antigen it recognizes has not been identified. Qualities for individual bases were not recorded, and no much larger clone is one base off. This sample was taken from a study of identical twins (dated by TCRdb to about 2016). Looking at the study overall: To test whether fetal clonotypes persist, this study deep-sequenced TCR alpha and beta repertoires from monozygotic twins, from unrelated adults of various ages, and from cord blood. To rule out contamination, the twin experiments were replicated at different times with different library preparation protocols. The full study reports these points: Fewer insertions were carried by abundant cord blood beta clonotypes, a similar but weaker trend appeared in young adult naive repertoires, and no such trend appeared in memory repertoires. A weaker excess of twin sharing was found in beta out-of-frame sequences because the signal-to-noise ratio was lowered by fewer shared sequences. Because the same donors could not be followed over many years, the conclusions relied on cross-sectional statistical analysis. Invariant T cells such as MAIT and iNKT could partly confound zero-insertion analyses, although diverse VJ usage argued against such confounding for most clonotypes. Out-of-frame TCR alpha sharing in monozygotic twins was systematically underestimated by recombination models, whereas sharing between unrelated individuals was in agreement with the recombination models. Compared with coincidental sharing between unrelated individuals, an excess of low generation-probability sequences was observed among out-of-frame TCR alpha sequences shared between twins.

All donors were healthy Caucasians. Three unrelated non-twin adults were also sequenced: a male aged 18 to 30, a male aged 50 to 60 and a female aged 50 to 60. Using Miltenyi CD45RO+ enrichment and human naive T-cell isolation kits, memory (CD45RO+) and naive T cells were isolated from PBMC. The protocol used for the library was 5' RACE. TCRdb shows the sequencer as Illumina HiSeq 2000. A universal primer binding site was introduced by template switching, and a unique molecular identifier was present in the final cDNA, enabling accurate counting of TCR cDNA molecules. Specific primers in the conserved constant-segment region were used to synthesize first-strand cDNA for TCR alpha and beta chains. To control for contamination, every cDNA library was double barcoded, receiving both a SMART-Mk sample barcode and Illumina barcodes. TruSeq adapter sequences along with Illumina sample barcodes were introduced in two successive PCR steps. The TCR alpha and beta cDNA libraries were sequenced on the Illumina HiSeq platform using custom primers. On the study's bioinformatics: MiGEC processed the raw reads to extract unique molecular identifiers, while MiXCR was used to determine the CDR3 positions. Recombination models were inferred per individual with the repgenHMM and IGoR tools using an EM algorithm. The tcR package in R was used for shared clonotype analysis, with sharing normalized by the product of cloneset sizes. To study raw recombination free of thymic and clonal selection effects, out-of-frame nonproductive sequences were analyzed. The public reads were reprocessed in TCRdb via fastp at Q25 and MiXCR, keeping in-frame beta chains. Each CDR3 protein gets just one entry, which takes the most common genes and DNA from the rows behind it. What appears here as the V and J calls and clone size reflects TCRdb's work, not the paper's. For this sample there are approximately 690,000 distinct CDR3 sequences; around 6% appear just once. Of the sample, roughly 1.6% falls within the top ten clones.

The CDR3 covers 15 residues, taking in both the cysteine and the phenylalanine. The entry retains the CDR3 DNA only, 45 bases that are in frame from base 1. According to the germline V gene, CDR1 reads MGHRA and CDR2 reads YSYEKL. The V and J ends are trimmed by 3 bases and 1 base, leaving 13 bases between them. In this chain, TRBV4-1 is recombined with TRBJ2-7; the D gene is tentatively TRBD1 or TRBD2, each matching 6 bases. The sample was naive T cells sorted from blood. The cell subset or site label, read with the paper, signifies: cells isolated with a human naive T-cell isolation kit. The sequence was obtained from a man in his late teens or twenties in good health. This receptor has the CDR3 CASSHRGPTSYEQYF. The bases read TGCGCCAGCAGCCATCGGGGGCCGACTTCCTACGAGCAGTACTTC.